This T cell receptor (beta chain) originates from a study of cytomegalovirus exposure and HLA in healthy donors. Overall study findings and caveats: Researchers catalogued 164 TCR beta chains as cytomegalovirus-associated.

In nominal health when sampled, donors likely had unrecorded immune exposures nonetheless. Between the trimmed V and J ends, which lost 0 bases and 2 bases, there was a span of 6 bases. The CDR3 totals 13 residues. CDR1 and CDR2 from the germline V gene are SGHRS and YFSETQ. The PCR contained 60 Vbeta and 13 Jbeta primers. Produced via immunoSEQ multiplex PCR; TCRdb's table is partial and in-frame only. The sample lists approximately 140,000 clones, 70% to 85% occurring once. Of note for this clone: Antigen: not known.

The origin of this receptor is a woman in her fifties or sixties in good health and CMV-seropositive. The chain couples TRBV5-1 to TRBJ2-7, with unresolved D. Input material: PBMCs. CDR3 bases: TGCGCCAGCAGCTTGGCCTCTACCTACGAGCAGTACTTC. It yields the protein CASSLASTYEQYF.